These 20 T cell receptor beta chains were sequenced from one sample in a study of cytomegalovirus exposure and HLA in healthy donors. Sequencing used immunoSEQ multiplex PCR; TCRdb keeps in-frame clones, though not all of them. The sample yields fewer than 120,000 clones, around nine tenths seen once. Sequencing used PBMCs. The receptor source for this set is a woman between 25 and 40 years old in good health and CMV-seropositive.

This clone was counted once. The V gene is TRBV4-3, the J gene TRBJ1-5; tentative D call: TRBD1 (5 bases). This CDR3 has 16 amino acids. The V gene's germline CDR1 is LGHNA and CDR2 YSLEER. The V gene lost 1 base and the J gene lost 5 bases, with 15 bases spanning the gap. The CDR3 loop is CASSQVWGGTDQPQHF. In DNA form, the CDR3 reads TGCGCCAGCAGCCAAGTCTGGGGGGGTACGGATCAGCCCCAGCATTTT.

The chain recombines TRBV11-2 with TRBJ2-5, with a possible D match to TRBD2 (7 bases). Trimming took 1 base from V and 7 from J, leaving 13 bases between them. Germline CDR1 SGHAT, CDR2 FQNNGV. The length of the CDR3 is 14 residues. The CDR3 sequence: CASSLVRGAGTQYF. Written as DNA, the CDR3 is TGTGCCAGCAGCTTAGTACGGGGGGCCGGGACCCAGTACTTC.

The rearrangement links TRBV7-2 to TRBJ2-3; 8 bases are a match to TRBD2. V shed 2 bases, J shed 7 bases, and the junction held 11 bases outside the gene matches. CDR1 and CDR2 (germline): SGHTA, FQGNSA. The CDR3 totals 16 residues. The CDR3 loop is CASSLIAGRLGNTQYF. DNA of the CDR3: TGTGCCAGCAGCTTAATAGCGGGGCGGTTGGGAAATACGCAGTATTTT.

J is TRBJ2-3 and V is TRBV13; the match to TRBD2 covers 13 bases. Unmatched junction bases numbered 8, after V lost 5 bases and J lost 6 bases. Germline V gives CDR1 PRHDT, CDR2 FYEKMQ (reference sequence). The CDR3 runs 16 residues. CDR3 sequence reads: CASSILAGGRRDTQYF. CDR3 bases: TGTGCCAGCAGCATACTAGCGGGGGGGCGAAGGGATACGCAGTATTTT.

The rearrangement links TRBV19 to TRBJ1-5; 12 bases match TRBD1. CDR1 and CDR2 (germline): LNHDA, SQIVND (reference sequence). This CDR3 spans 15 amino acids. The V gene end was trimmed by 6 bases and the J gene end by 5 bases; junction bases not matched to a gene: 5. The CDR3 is CASSPGTGGHQPQHF. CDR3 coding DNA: TGTGCCAGTAGCCCAGGGACAGGGGGCCATCAGCCCCAGCATTTT.

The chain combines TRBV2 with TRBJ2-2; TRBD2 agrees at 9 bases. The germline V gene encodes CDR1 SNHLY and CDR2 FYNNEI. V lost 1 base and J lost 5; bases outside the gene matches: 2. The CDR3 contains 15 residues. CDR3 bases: TGTGCCAGCAGTGAAGGCCTAGCGGGAACCGGGGAGCTGTTTTTT. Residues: CASSEGLAGTGELFF.

CDR3 nucleotides: TGTGCCTGGAGTGTAGGGAGCTCCTACAATGAGCAGTTCTTC. Translation gives CAWSVGSSYNEQFF. The chain uses TRBV30 and TRBJ2-1; weak D call: TRBD2 (5 bases). The CDR3 has 14 residues. Germline CDR1 GTSNPN, CDR2 SVGIG (reference sequence). Trimming pared 0 bases from V and 0 bases from J, leaving 6 bases between. Together with reference TRBV30 and TRBJ2-1, the CDR3 gives the full variable domain: SQTIHQWPATLVQPVGSPLSLECTVEGTSNPNLYWYRQAAGRGLQLLFYSVGIGQISSEVPQNLSASRPQDRQFILSSKKLLLSDSGFYLCAWSVGSSYNEQFFGPGTRLTVL.

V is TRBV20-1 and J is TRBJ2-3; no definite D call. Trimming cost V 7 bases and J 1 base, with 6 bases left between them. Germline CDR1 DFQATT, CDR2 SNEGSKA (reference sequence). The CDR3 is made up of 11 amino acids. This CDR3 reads CSGTRTDTQYF. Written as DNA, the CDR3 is TGCAGTGGAACTCGCACAGATACGCAGTATTTT.

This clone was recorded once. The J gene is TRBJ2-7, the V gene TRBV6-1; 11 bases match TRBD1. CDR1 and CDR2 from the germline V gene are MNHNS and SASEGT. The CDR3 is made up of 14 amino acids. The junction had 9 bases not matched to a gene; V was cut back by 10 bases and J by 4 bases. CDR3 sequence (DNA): TGTGCCACCCAGGACAGGGGGCGCGCGTACGAGCAGTACTTC. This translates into CATQDRGRAYEQYF.

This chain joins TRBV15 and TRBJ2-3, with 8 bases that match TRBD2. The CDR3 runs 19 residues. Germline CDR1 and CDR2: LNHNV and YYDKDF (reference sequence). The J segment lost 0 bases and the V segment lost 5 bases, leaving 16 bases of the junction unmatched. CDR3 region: CATSGSAERERGSTDTQYF. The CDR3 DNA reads TGTGCCACCAGCGGCTCGGCTGAGCGGGAGCGGGGGAGCACAGATACGCAGTATTTT.

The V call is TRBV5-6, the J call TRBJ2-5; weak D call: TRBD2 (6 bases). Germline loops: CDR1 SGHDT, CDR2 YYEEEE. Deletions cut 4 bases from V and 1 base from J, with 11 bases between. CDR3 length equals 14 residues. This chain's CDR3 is CASSRRGSQETQYF. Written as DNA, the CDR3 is TGTGCCAGCAGCCGCCGGGGGAGCCAAGAGACCCAGTACTTC.

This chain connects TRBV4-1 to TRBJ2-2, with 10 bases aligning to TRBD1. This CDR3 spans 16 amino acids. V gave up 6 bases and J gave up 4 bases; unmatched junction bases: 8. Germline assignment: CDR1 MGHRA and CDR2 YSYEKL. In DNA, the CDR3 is TGCGCCAGCAGACAGACAGGGGGCCTCGGCACCGGGGAGCTGTTTTTT. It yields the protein CASRQTGGLGTGELFF.

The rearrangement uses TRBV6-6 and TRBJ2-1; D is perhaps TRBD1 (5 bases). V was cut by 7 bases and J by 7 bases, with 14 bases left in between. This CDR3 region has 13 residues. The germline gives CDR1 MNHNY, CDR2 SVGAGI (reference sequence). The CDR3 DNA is TGTGCCAGCACCTCACAGGAGATTAATGAGCAGTTCTTC. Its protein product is CASTSQEINEQFF.

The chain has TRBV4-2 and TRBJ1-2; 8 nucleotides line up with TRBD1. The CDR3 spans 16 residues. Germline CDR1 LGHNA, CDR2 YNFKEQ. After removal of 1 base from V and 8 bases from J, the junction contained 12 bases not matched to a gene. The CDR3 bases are TGTGCCAGCAGCCAAGCCATAAGGAGGACAGGGAAAGGCTACACCTTC. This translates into CASSQAIRRTGKGYTF.

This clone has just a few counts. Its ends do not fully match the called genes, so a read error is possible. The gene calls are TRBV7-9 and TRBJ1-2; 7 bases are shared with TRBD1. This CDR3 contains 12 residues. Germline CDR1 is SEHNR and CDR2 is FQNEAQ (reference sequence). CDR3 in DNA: TGTGCCAGCAGCTCGGGACAGCGAGTAGTTCCCTTC. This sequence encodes CASSSGQRVVPF.

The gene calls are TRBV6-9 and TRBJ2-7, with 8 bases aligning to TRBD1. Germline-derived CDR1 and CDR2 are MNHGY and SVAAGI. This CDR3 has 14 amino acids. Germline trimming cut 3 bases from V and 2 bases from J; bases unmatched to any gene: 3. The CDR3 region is CASSYGDRTYEQYF. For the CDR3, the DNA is TGTGCCAGCAGTTACGGGGACAGGACCTACGAGCAGTACTTC.

The CDR3 sequence: CATSRDRAGPNQPQHF. Written as DNA, the CDR3 is TGTGCCACCAGCAGAGATCGGGCAGGGCCCAATCAGCCCCAGCATTTT. This rearrangement joins TRBV15 to TRBJ1-5, with D perhaps matching TRBD1 (5 bases). Per the germline V gene, CDR1 is LNHNV and CDR2 is YYDKDF (reference sequence). V lost 0 bases to trimming and J lost 3 bases, with 12 bases between them. The CDR3 spans 16 residues.

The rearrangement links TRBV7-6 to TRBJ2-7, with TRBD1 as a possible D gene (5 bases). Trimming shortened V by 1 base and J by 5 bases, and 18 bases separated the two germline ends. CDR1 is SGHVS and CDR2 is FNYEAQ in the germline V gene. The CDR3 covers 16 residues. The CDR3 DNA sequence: TGTGCCAGCAGCTTAGGGGGCGCAGGTCCCAGGAACGAGCAGTACTTC. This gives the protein CASSLGGAGPRNEQYF.

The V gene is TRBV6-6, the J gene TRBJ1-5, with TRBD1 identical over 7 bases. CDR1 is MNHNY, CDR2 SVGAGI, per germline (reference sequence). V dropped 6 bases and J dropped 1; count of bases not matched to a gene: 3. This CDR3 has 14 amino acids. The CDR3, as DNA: TGTGCCAGCAGAGACAGGGTAAGCAATCAGCCCCAGCATTTT. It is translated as CASRDRVSNQPQHF.

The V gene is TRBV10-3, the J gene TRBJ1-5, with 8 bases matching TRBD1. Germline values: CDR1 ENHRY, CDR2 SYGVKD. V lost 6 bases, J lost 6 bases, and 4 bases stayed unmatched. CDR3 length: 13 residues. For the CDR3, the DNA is TGTGCCATCAGGGGACAGGAAGGTCAGCCCCAGCATTTT. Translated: CAIRGQEGQPQHF.